These T cell receptor beta chains were read from a single sample in a study of shared clonotypes between healthy human individuals. Here immunoSEQ multiplex PCR was the method, and the copy in TCRdb shows in-frame clones only, minus some. The table has nearly 1 million clones, around 80% seen once. The sequencing sample was made of memory CD4+ T cells sorted from blood. These receptors all come from a man aged 18-30 years in good health. CDR3s include the opening cysteine and the closing phenylalanine or tryptophan. D genes are given only for firm matches. Some rows have no size entry. The others give once, few or many, or a class for an expanded clone.

CDR3: CASGRTGSNNEQFF
DNA: TGTGCCAGCGGGCGCACCGGGTCTAACAATGAGCAGTTCTTC
V: TRBV11-2
J: TRBJ2-1
D: .
size: .

CDR3: CASSLQGMSEKLFF
DNA: TGCGCCAGCAGTCTTCAGGGAATGAGTGAAAAACTGTTTTTT
V: TRBV23-1
J: TRBJ1-4
D: .
size: .

CDR3: CSAQVPGYTF
DNA: TGCAGTGCCCAAGTCCCGGGCTACACCTTC
V: TRBV20-1
J: TRBJ1-2
D: .
size: .

CDR3: CASMLTGTEDEAFF
DNA: TGTGCCAGCATGCTCACCGGGACAGAAGATGAAGCTTTCTTT
V: TRBV6-5
J: TRBJ1-1
D: TRBD1
size: .

CDR3: CASSGGRRSGANVLTF
DNA: TGTGCCAGCAGTGGGGGACGGCGCTCTGGGGCCAACGTCCTGACTTTC
V: TRBV6-1
J: TRBJ2-6
D: .
size: .

CDR3: CASSLEGTVSYEQYF
DNA: TGTGCCAGCAGCTTAGAAGGGACTGTCTCCTACGAGCAGTACTTC
V: TRBV7-9
J: TRBJ2-7
D: .
size: once

CDR3: CAISELTSGNTIYF
DNA: TGTGCCATCAGTGAACTAACCTCTGGAAACACCATATATTTT
V: TRBV10-3
J: TRBJ1-3
D: .
size: .

CDR3: CAWGDQGTYNSPLHF
DNA: TGTGCCTGGGGCGACCAGGGCACCTATAATTCACCCCTCCACTTT
V: TRBV30
J: TRBJ1-6
D: .
size: .

CDR3: CASSETKSAEAFF
DNA: TGCGCCAGCAGTGAGACGAAAAGTGCTGAAGCTTTCTTT
V: TRBV10-1
J: TRBJ1-1
D: .
size: many

CDR3: CASSQGGGTGGAGGYEQYF
DNA: TGCGCCAGCAGCCAAGGCGGTGGGACAGGGGGCGCCGGCGGCTACGAGCAGTACTTC
V: TRBV4-1
J: TRBJ2-7
D: TRBD1
size: .

CDR3: CASSLSGGSQETQYF
DNA: TGCGCCAGCAGCTTGAGCGGAGGGTCCCAAGAGACCCAGTACTTC
V: TRBV5-1
J: TRBJ2-5
D: .
size: .

CDR3: CASSRSDRGLLQPQHF
DNA: TGTGCCAGCAGTCGATCGGACAGGGGACTGTTGCAGCCCCAGCATTTT
V: TRBV13
J: TRBJ1-5
D: TRBD1
size: .

CDR3: CASSYRGDTEAFF
DNA: TGTGCCAGCAGTTACAGGGGGGACACTGAAGCTTTCTTT
V: TRBV6-6
J: TRBJ1-1
D: .
size: .

CDR3: CAAGKTSGGNTGELFF
DNA: TGTGCCGCCGGAAAAACTAGCGGGGGCAACACCGGGGAGCTGTTTTTT
V: TRBV10-3
J: TRBJ2-2
D: TRBD2
size: once

CDR3: CASSDVGGSGNSPLHF
DNA: TGTGCCAGCAGTGACGTTGGGGGTTCGGGGAATTCACCCCTCCACTTT
V: TRBV25-1
J: TRBJ1-6
D: .
size: .

CDR3: CASSEFYEQYF
DNA: TGTGCCAGCAGTGAATTTTACGAGCAGTACTTC
V: TRBV25-1
J: TRBJ2-7
D: .
size: .